The entry that follows covers one T cell receptor beta chain sequence. This specimen belongs to a study of blood T cell repertoires in COVID-19. About the research overall: The samples span acute and convalescent COVID-19 from the United States, Italy and Spain. PBMCs, B-cell-depleted T cells, or T cells were the source of the cDNA or gDNA that made up the material.

Some clones are missing from TCRdb's copy, which holds only in-frame ones; the method was immunoSEQ multiplex PCR. The sample holds approximately 190,000 clones, nearly 85% seen once. The sequencing input was peripheral blood. The source of this sequence is a woman aged 25-40 years with acute or convalescent COVID-19.

CDR3 amino acids: CASSLAGKQGGYEQYF. CDR3 coding DNA: TGCGCCAGCAGCTTGGCAGGGAAACAAGGGGGCTACGAGCAGTACTTC. This chain uses TRBV5-1 with TRBJ2-7; possible D gene TRBD1, 6 bases. The CDR3 is 16 amino acids. Germline V gene sequence: CDR1 SGHRS, CDR2 YFSETQ. The V and J ends lost 0 bases and 3 bases respectively, with 16 bases between them.